One sample yielded the 5 T cell receptor beta chains listed below, sequenced in a study of CD8+ T cells in alopecia areata. RNA extraction was followed by reverse transcription into cDNA, which acted as the sequencing template. Here immunoSEQ multiplex PCR was the method, and the copy in TCRdb shows in-frame clones only, minus some. The sample includes 150,000 to 200,000 clones, over 55% of them seen just once. Sample treatment: oral pan-JAK inhibitor, 5-10 mg twice daily. The sequences come from CD4+ T cells sorted from blood, collected at week 24, from a patient treated with tofacitinib. All receptors come from a human donor with alopecia areata.

CDR3 protein: CASSQLQGAGGYTF. CDR3 nucleotide sequence: TGTGCCAGCAGCCAACTTCAGGGGGCTGGAGGCTACACCTTC. The rearrangement links TRBV25-1 to TRBJ1-2, with 8 bases aligning to TRBD1. Germline trimming cut 6 bases from V and 8 bases from J; bases unmatched to any gene: 11. Germline V lookup: CDR1 MGHDK, CDR2 SYGVNS. This CDR3 region has 14 residues.

The J gene is TRBJ2-3, the V gene TRBV14; no clear D. Germline V gene sequence: CDR1 SGHDN, CDR2 FVKESK. Between the trimmed V and J ends, which lost 5 bases and 4 bases, there was a span of 10 bases. There are 13 residues in the CDR3. The CDR3: CASSSQPSDTQYF. CDR3 DNA: TGTGCCAGCAGCTCCCAGCCCTCAGATACGCAGTATTTT. The full variable domain, in which reference TRBV14 and TRBJ2-3 provide the parts outside the CDR3, is EAGVTQFPSHSVIEKGQTVTLRCDPISGHDNLYWYRRVMGKEIKFLLHFVKESKQDESGMPNNRFLAERTGGTYSTLKVQPAELEDSGVYFCASSSQPSDTQYFGPGTRLTVL.

The table lists this clone with a few counts. The J gene is TRBJ1-6, the V gene TRBV9; D call uncertain. The germline V gene encodes CDR1 SGDLS and CDR2 YYNGEE. The length of the CDR3 is 14 residues. The V gene lost 3 bases and the J gene lost 8 bases, with 12 bases spanning the gap. CDR3: CASSDSPRDSPLHF. The DNA of the CDR3 is TGTGCCAGCAGCGACTCCCCGAGGGATTCACCCCTCCACTTT.

This chain links TRBV30 with TRBJ1-4, with D possibly matching TRBD1 (5 bases). Germline V gene data show CDR1 as GTSNPN and CDR2 as SVGIG (reference sequence). The CDR3 extends over 14 amino acids. The V end lost 2 bases, the J end lost 6 bases, and 13 bases lay between the germline ends. DNA for the CDR3: TGTGCCTGGAGTCCGGGCGGGACCCATGAAAAACTGTTTTTT. Its protein is CAWSPGGTHEKLFF.

The CDR3 sequence: CASSQGSGTGYSPLHF. The CDR3 DNA sequence: TGCGCCAGCAGCCAAGGATCCGGGACAGGGTACTCACCCCTCCACTTT. This chain links TRBV5-1 with TRBJ1-6; 9 bases line up with TRBD1. The V gene's germline CDR1 is SGHRS and CDR2 YFSETQ. This CDR3 is built from 16 residues. V trimming: 4 bases; J trimming: 10 bases; junction bases outside the gene matches: 12.